This T cell receptor beta chain stems from a study of shared clonotypes between healthy human individuals. Findings and caveats of the study: Sharing across four donors was seen in roughly 5.2% of naive CD4 clonotypes. Richness estimates generally favored naive over memory subsets.

Germline values: CDR1 SGHNT, CDR2 YYREEE (reference sequence). The CDR3 length is 17 residues. With V trimmed by 2 bases and J by 10 bases, 17 bases remained unmatched. With respect to this clone: Its target is unknown.

Samples underwent the assay at deep level. Assay used: immunoSEQ multiplex PCR; TCRdb lists only in-frame clones, some missing. In the table there are roughly 2,300,000 clones, 80% to 95% of which are singletons. The V gene is TRBV5-4, the J gene TRBJ1-4; 7 nucleotides agree with TRBD1. The clonotype originates from a man between 18 and 35 years old in good health. Some clones in this sample may be carry-over from other donors' samples. Sequenced sample: naive CD4+ T cells from PBMCs. The subset here: CD45RA+ positively selected. The CDR3, as DNA: TGTGCCAGCAGCTTATGGGACAGCCTGAGCCCCGAGGGAAAACTGTTTTTT. Translation gives CASSLWDSLSPEGKLFF.